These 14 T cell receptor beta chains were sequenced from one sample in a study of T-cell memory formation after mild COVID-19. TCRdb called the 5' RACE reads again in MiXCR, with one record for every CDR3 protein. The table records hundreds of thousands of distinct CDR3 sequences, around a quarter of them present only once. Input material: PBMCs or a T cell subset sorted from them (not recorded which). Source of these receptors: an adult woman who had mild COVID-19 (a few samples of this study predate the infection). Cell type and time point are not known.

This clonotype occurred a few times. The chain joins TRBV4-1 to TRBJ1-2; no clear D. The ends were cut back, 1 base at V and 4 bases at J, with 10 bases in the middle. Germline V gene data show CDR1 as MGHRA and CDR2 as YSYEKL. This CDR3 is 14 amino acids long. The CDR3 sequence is CASSQGARGYGYTF. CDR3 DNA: TGCGCCAGCAGCCAAGGGGCCCGGGGCTATGGCTACACCTTC.

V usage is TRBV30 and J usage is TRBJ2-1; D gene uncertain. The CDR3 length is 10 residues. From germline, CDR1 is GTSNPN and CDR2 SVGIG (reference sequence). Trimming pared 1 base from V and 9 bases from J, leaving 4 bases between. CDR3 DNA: TGTGCCTGGAGTGGGGGTGAGCAGTTCTTC. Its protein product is CAWSGGEQFF.

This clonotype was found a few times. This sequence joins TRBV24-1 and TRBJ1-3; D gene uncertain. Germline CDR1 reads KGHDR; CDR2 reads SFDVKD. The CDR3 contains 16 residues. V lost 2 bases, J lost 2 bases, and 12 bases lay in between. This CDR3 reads CATSDSPPGPGNTIYF. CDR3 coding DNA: TGTGCCACCAGTGATTCTCCTCCGGGCCCTGGAAACACCATATATTTT.

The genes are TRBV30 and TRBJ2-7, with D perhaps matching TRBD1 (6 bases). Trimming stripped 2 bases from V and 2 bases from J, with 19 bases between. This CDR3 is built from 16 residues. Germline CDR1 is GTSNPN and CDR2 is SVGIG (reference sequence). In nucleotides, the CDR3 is TGTGCCTGGAGTCCTCAGACAGGTTATTCCACCTACGAGCAGTACTTC. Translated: CAWSPQTGYSTYEQYF.

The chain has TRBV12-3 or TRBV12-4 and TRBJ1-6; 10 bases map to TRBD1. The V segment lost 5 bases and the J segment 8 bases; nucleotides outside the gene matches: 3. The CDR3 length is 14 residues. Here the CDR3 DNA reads TGTGCCAGCAGTCCGACAGGGGGCCATTCACCCCTCCACTTT. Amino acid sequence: CASSPTGGHSPLHF.

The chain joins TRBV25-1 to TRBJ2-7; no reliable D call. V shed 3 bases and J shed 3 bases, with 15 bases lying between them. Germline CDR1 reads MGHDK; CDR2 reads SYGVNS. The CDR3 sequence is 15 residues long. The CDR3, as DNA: TGTGCCAGCAGTGACAGCCGGCCCGGTATCTACGAGCAGTACTTC. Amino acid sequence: CASSDSRPGIYEQYF.

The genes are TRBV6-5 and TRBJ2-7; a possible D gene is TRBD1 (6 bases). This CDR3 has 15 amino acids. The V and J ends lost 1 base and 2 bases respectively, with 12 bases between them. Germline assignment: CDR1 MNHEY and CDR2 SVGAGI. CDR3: CASSYWVGAAYEQYF. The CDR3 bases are TGTGCCAGCAGTTACTGGGTGGGGGCAGCCTACGAGCAGTACTTC.

CDR3 residues: CASSLRGPSYNEQFF. The CDR3 DNA follows: TGTGCCAGCAGCTTACGGGGCCCTTCCTACAATGAGCAGTTCTTC. V usage is TRBV7-6 and J usage is TRBJ2-1; TRBD1 or TRBD2 may be the D gene (5 bases each). Germline loops: CDR1 SGHVS, CDR2 FNYEAQ. This CDR3 region has 15 residues. V was trimmed by 2 bases and J by 1 base, leaving 9 bases between them.

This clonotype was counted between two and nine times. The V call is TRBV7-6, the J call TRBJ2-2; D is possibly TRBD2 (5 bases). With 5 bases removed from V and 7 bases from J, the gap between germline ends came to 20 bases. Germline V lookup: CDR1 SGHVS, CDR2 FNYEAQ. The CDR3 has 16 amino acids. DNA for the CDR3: TGTGCCAGCAGCCCACAAGGACTGGGATACGGCGGGGAGCTGTTTTTT. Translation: CASSPQGLGYGGELFF.

Here the CDR3 reads CASSLLVGWHEQYF. The CDR3 DNA reads as TGTGCCAGCAGCTTGTTAGTAGGGTGGCACGAGCAGTACTTC. The rearrangement links TRBV7-2 to TRBJ2-7; D gene unclear. The CDR3 has 14 residues. The germline CDR1 and CDR2 sequences are SGHTA and FQGNSA. V dropped 3 bases and J dropped 5 bases, with 14 bases sitting between them.

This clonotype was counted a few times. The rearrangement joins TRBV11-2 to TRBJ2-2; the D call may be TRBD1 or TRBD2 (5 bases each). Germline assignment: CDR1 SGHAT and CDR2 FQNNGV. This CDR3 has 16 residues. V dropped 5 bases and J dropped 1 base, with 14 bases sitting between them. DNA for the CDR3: TGTGCCAGCAGCCTAACGGGACGTAAGAACACCGGGGAGCTGTTTTTT. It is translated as CASSLTGRKNTGELFF.

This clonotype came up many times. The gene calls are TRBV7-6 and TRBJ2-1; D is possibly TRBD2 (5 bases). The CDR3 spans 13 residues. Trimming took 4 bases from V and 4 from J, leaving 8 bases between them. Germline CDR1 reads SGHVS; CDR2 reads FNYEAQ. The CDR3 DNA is TGTGCCAGCAGCTCCACGGGATACAATGAGCAGTTCTTC. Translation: CASSSTGYNEQFF.

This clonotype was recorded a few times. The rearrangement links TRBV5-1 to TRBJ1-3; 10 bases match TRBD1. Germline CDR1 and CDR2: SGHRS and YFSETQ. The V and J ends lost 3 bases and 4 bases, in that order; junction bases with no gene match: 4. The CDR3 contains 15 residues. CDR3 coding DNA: TGCGCCAGCAGCTCCGGGACAGGGGACGGAAACACCATATATTTT. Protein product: CASSSGTGDGNTIYF.

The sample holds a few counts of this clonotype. CDR3 loop: CASSLRSGGAHEQFF. CDR3 bases: TGTGCCAGCAGCTTGAGGAGCGGGGGGGCCCATGAGCAGTTCTTC. The chain employs TRBV5-4 and TRBJ2-1, with TRBD2 identical over 10 bases. Germline V lookup: CDR1 SGHNT, CDR2 YYREEE (reference sequence). This CDR3 comprises 15 residues. The V and J ends lost 1 base and 8 bases, in that order; junction bases with no gene match: 6.